Included here is one T cell receptor (beta chain) sequence, with context. No antigen is known for it. Expansion with viral peptide pools was applied to antigen-specific CD4+ T cells by the ViraFEST assay prior to sequencing. Culture proceeded for nine to eleven days, and CD4+ T cells were then isolated. Nucleocapsid antibodies stayed negative before and after vaccination, showing no earlier SARS-CoV-2 infection. A few million PBMC were seeded per well and grown in the presence of approximately 9.5 IU/ml IL-2 and approximately 11 ug/ml peptides. IL-2 medium was substituted for half the medium on days 3 and 7. These data belong to a study of vaccination effects on CD4 cells after COVID-19. Study context: The participants, recipients of two vaccine doses, got either BNT162b2 or mRNA-1273.

Whole-study findings and limits: Only 1 of 255 vaccine-induced clones from healthy vaccinees cross-reacted with common cold coronaviruses.

Profiled with immunoSEQ multiplex PCR; TCRdb holds only in-frame clones, not every one. The sample lists over 20,000 clones; roughly 70% were seen once. V shed 5 bases and J shed 5 bases, with 9 bases lying between them. CDR3 length: 13 residues. CDR1 MNHNY and CDR2 SVGAGI come from the germline V gene (reference sequence). The source is a human donor who received a COVID-19 vaccine. J is TRBJ1-4 and V is TRBV6-6; D remains unclear. The input for sequencing was CD4+ T cells from PBMCs cultured with SARS-CoV-2 spike peptides, taken before COVID-19 vaccination. The DNA of the CDR3 is TGTGCCAGCAGTCAGGAGAGAAATGAAAAACTGTTTTTT. Its translation: CASSQERNEKLFF.